This entry features one T cell receptor (beta chain) sequence. This entry comes from a study of blood T cell repertoires in COVID-19. Across the whole study: Sources were T cells, B-cell-depleted T cells, or PBMCs; the material itself was cDNA or gDNA.

The CDR3 consists of 17 residues. Trimming removed 1 base from V and 4 bases from J; junction bases left unmatched: 7. Germline V CDR1 and CDR2: MGHRA, YSYEKL. Participants came from about two dozen US areas, aged roughly 18 to 95 years. In the original processing: Nucleated cell number was recorded as an estimate derived from reference gene primer amplification. Here immunoSEQ multiplex PCR was the method, and the copy in TCRdb shows in-frame clones only, minus some. V, J and clone size were drawn from that table, and D and trimming were deduced from the DNA. This table holds a few hundred thousand clones, approximately 86% found once.

This chain uses TRBV4-1 with TRBJ2-7, with 13 positions matching TRBD2. This receptor was obtained from a man younger than 30 with acute COVID-19. The specimen sequenced was PBMCs or T cells enriched from blood (not recorded which). This CDR3 reads CASSQVPGLAGMYEQYF. The CDR3 region has the DNA TGCGCCAGCAGCCAAGTTCCGGGACTAGCGGGAATGTACGAGCAGTACTTC.